The 22 T cell receptor beta chains below were found in one sample sequenced in a study of response to subunit inactivated influenza vaccine. One entry per CDR3 protein, called by TCRdb with MiXCR from the RT-PCR reads. The sample contains 280,000 or so distinct CDR3 sequences, 20% to 25% of which appear only once. Sequencing used PBMCs from blood, obtained approximately 22 months after vaccination. The receptor set was obtained from a man aged 50-75 years who received an inactivated influenza vaccine.

The rearrangement uses TRBV11-2 and TRBJ2-4; 14 bases are shared with TRBD2. Germline V lookup: CDR1 SGHAT, CDR2 FQNNGV. This CDR3 is 17 amino acids long. V gave up 6 bases and J gave up 1 base; unmatched junction bases: 5. The CDR3 reads CASRGLAGDWAKNIQYF. In nucleotides, the CDR3 is TGTGCCAGCAGGGGACTAGCGGGAGATTGGGCCAAAAACATTCAGTACTTC.

This clonotype was seen at least ten times. CDR3 sequence (DNA): TGTGCCAGCAGTTACTTCGCCGGGCGAGGACCTGGAAACACCATATATTTT. This translates into CASSYFAGRGPGNTIYF. J is TRBJ1-3 and V is TRBV6-5; D gene ambiguous. The CDR3 is made up of 17 amino acids. Between the trimmed V and J ends, which lost 1 base and 2 bases, there was a span of 15 bases. The germline CDR1 and CDR2 sequences are MNHEY and SVGAGI.

This chain connects TRBV7-6 to TRBJ2-2; unclear D gene. The germline V gene encodes CDR1 SGHVS and CDR2 FNYEAQ. Trimming removed 1 base at V and 6 bases at J, with 9 bases between. The CDR3 runs 14 residues. The CDR3 nucleotides are TGTGCCAGCAGCTTAGAAGGGTTCGCCGGGGAGCTGTTTTTT. This gives the protein CASSLEGFAGELFF.

This clonotype was seen a handful of times. The J gene is TRBJ1-6, the V gene TRBV7-2; the D is unclear. The germline V gene has CDR1 SGHTA and CDR2 FQGNSA. This CDR3 is built from 16 residues. The ends were cut back, 3 bases at V and 0 bases at J, with 9 bases in the middle. DNA of the CDR3: TGTGCCAGCAGCTTCCCAGAGAGCTCCTATAATTCACCCCTCCACTTT. Translated: CASSFPESSYNSPLHF.

This clonotype came up many times. V and J are TRBV12-3 or TRBV12-4 and TRBJ1-2, with a tentative D call TRBD1 (5 bases). The CDR3 covers 14 residues. V shed 5 bases and J shed 0 bases, with 10 bases lying between them. CDR3 amino acids: CASSGTATNYGYTF. The CDR3 DNA reads TGTGCCAGCAGTGGGACCGCAACTAACTATGGCTACACCTTC.

This clonotype appeared a few times. The chain has TRBV6-5 and TRBJ1-1, with 8 nucleotides matching TRBD1. The J segment lost 5 bases and the V segment lost 0 bases, leaving 11 bases of the junction unmatched. This CDR3 spans 17 amino acids. The V gene's germline CDR1 is MNHEY and CDR2 SVGAGI. This chain's CDR3 is CASSYSPLPRQGTEAFF. CDR3 nucleotides: TGTGCCAGCAGTTACTCACCCCTACCTAGACAGGGGACTGAAGCTTTCTTT.

Notes on this clonotype: This may be a read error: a much more frequent sequence differs by one nucleotide. This chain uses TRBV27 with TRBJ1-1; 7 nucleotides agree with TRBD1. The CDR3 consists of 15 residues. Germline assignment: CDR1 MNHEY and CDR2 SMNVEV (reference sequence). J was trimmed by 6 bases and V by 5 bases; bases with no gene match: 12. CDR3 coding DNA: TGTGCCAGCAGTCACGGGACAGATGGGACGTCTGAAGCTTTCTTT. Amino acid sequence: CASSHGTDGTSEAFF.

This clonotype was recorded a few times. The V call is TRBV6-1, the J call TRBJ1-5; D perhaps matches TRBD1 (5 bases). Per the germline V gene, CDR1 is MNHNS and CDR2 is SASEGT. Between the trimmed V and J ends, which lost 6 bases and 6 bases, there was a span of 24 bases. This CDR3 region has 17 residues. Here the CDR3 DNA reads TGTGCCAGCAGACCCTATCAGGGCAGGGCAGGTGCTCAGCCCCAGCATTTT. It codes for CASRPYQGRAGAQPQHF.

The table lists this clonotype with many counts. V gene TRBV7-9 combines with J gene TRBJ1-5; D is uncertain. Germline loops: CDR1 SEHNR, CDR2 FQNEAQ (reference sequence). This CDR3 spans 15 amino acids. Trimming took off 4 bases at V and 3 bases at J, with 13 bases between the two ends. The CDR3 sequence is CASSSSLAVNQPQHF. CDR3 DNA sequence: TGTGCCAGCAGCTCGTCTCTAGCGGTCAATCAGCCCCAGCATTTT.

This clonotype was seen just once. The chain is built from TRBV29-1 and TRBJ1-5; TRBD1 aligns across 7 bases. This CDR3 spans 14 amino acids. Trimming took 5 bases from V and 11 from J; bases not matched to a gene: 15. Germline V CDR1 and CDR2: SQVTM, ANQGSEA. DNA of the CDR3: TGCAGCGTTTCGGACAGGACGATAGGACAGGCCCAGCATTTT. It yields the protein CSVSDRTIGQAQHF.

The rearrangement links TRBV7-8 to TRBJ2-5; D gene uncertain. Germline V CDR1 and CDR2: SGHVS, FQNEAQ. The length of the CDR3 is 12 residues. Trimming stripped 2 bases from V and 9 bases from J, with 10 bases between. CDR3 bases: TGTGCCAGCAGCTTATGGGGTGAGGCCCAGTACTTC. Translated: CASSLWGEAQYF.

This clonotype was detected ten times or more. This chain uses TRBV20-1 with TRBJ1-2, with unresolved D. With 0 bases removed from V and 5 bases from J, the gap between germline ends came to 16 bases. The CDR3 has 15 residues. Germline V lookup: CDR1 DFQATT, CDR2 SNEGSKA (reference sequence). The DNA of the CDR3 is TGCAGTGCTAGAGATACCCAGCCAACTTTATATGGCTACACCTTC. This gives the protein CSARDTQPTLYGYTF.

This clonotype was found a few times. The chain carries TRBV7-6 and TRBJ2-7, with 9 bases that match TRBD1. Germline CDR1 and CDR2: SGHVS and FNYEAQ. This CDR3 region has 13 residues. V lost 0 bases to trimming and J lost 6 bases; unmatched junction nucleotides: 0. CDR3 sequence: CASSLAQGAEQYF. CDR3 nucleotide sequence: TGTGCCAGCAGCTTAGCACAGGGGGCCGAGCAGTACTTC.

The V and J genes are TRBV5-1 and TRBJ1-5; TRBD1 matches at 7 bases. This CDR3 comprises 15 residues. From germline, CDR1 is SGHRS and CDR2 YFSETQ. Trimming cost V 0 bases and J 4 bases; bases outside gene matches: 4. CDR3 loop: CASSLDGTANQPQHF. The CDR3 bases are TGCGCCAGCAGCTTGGACGGGACAGCTAATCAGCCCCAGCATTTT.

In its sample, this clonotype was seen a few times. The chain links TRBV11-2 to TRBJ1-6, with 8 nucleotides matching TRBD1. V was pared by 3 bases and J by 7 bases, with 11 bases of the junction left unmatched. CDR1 and CDR2 (germline): SGHAT, FQNNGV. The CDR3 totals 17 residues. Here the CDR3 reads CASSFLPAQGENSPLHF. The CDR3, as DNA: TGTGCCAGCAGCTTTTTGCCGGCACAGGGGGAGAATTCACCCCTCCACTTT.

This clonotype was detected a few times. This chain joins TRBV20-1 and TRBJ2-7; 7 nucleotides line up with TRBD1. This CDR3 comprises 16 residues. The germline V gene encodes CDR1 DFQATT and CDR2 SNEGSKA (reference sequence). With 0 bases clipped from V and 1 base from J, the junction kept 9 bases outside the gene matches. The DNA for the CDR3 is TGCAGTGCTAGAGATTGGCGGCAGGGGGAATCCTACGAGCAGTACTTC. Its protein is CSARDWRQGESYEQYF.

In this sample, this clonotype turned up many times. The chain links TRBV6-2 or TRBV6-3 to TRBJ2-7; no firm D call. Between the trimmed V and J ends, which lost 0 bases and 3 bases, there was a span of 6 bases. CDR1 and CDR2 from the germline V gene are MNHEY and SVGEGT. The CDR3 has 13 amino acids. CDR3 sequence: CASSYSTNYEQYF. The CDR3 DNA follows: TGTGCCAGCAGTTACTCGACGAACTACGAGCAGTACTTC.

In its sample, this clonotype was seen a few times. The V gene is TRBV5-6, the J gene TRBJ2-1, with D perhaps TRBD2 (6 bases). Germline CDR1 reads SGHDT; CDR2 reads YYEEEE. The CDR3 contains 16 residues. The germline V and J ends were trimmed by 0 bases and 5 bases, with 15 bases remaining between them. The CDR3 nucleotides are TGTGCCAGCAGCTTGGCGATGGGACTCAGTAACAATGAGCAGTTCTTC. Its protein is CASSLAMGLSNNEQFF.

The chain joins TRBV6-1 to TRBJ1-6; D not resolved. Deletions cut 7 bases from V and 4 bases from J, with 8 bases between. From germline, CDR1 is MNHNS and CDR2 SASEGT. This CDR3 spans 13 amino acids. CDR3 nucleotides: TGTGCCAGCATCGGCGGATATAATTCACCCCTCCACTTT. Its protein product is CASIGGYNSPLHF.

J is TRBJ2-3 and V is TRBV12-3 or TRBV12-4; possibly TRBD1 for D (5 bases). The CDR3 consists of 14 residues. Deletions cut 4 bases from V and 0 bases from J, with 8 bases between. CDR3 loop: CASSSDTSTDTQYF. In nucleotides, the CDR3 is TGTGCCAGCAGTTCGGACACGAGCACAGATACGCAGTATTTT.

Within the sample, this clonotype is medium-sized. V gene TRBV4-3 combines with J gene TRBJ1-5; 9 nucleotides line up with TRBD1. There are 17 residues in the CDR3. The germline V gene has CDR1 LGHNA and CDR2 YSLEER. J gave up 4 bases and V 0 bases, and 7 bases lay outside the gene matches. The CDR3 sequence: CASSQDWDRDPNQPQHF. The CDR3 DNA sequence: TGCGCCAGCAGCCAAGACTGGGACAGGGACCCAAATCAGCCCCAGCATTTT.

This clonotype was counted a few times. The chain links TRBV7-2 to TRBJ1-6; D might be TRBD1 (5 bases). Trimming stripped 5 bases from V and 7 bases from J, with 15 bases between. Germline CDR1 is SGHTA and CDR2 is FQGNSA. This CDR3 has 15 amino acids. The CDR3 DNA follows: TGTGCCAGCAGCCCCGAGGGACTGAAGAATTCACCCCTCCACTTT. Translation: CASSPEGLKNSPLHF.